The 18 T cell receptor beta chains below all came from one sample that was sequenced in a study of shared clonotypes between healthy human individuals. Assay: immunoSEQ multiplex PCR; the TCRdb copy retains only in-frame clones and omits some. The table shows over 1.5 million clones, with 95% to 99% occurring only once. Sequencing was done on a sample of naive CD4+ T cells sorted from blood. Noted subset: CD45RA+ positively selected. Receptors originate from a man aged 25-40 years in good health.

The chain has TRBV19 and TRBJ2-1; D ambiguous. This CDR3 has 14 residues. Germline lookup yields CDR1 LNHDA and CDR2 SQIVND (reference sequence). V dropped 4 bases and J dropped 7 bases, with 14 bases sitting between them. The chain's CDR3 is CASSTRLALNEQFF. CDR3 nucleotides: TGTGCCAGTAGTACTCGATTGGCTTTAAATGAGCAGTTCTTC.

The chain uses TRBV11-2 and TRBJ1-2, with 7 bases identical to TRBD1. The V segment lost 1 base and the J segment 5 bases; nucleotides outside the gene matches: 13. The germline gives CDR1 SGHAT, CDR2 FQNNGV. CDR3 length: 17 amino acids. CDR3 nucleotides: TGTGCCAGCAGCTTAGTTCTAGGGGGCTCGACGGGGTATGGCTACACCTTC. Translation gives CASSLVLGGSTGYGYTF.

The CDR3 sequence: CASGFAGRNTEAFF. The CDR3 nucleotides are TGTGCCAGCGGATTTGCAGGGCGGAACACTGAAGCTTTCTTT. V and J are TRBV6-5 and TRBJ1-1; possibly TRBD1 for D (5 bases). The CDR3 is 14 residues long. Trimming pared 8 bases from V and 1 base from J, leaving 14 bases between. Germline CDR1 MNHEY, CDR2 SVGAGI.

V usage is TRBV15 and J usage is TRBJ2-1; 7 bases agree with TRBD2. Germline CDR1 LNHNV, CDR2 YYDKDF (reference sequence). J was trimmed by 6 bases and V by 6 bases; bases with no gene match: 11. CDR3 length equals 15 residues. The CDR3 protein is CATRSSGHKSNEQFF. DNA of the CDR3: TGTGCCACCAGGTCTAGCGGACACAAGTCCAATGAGCAGTTCTTC.

The V call is TRBV11-2, the J call TRBJ2-3; 8 bases match TRBD1. The CDR3 runs to 15 residues. The germline CDR1 and CDR2 sequences are SGHAT and FQNNGV. V gave up 5 bases and J gave up 0 bases; unmatched junction bases: 4. The CDR3 reads CASSRTGSSTDTQYF. The CDR3 DNA reads as TGTGCCAGCAGCCGGACAGGGTCTAGCACAGATACGCAGTATTTT.

In regard to this clone: Other DNA sequences in the sample encode the same CDR3. The J gene is TRBJ2-2, the V gene TRBV7-2, with D tentatively TRBD1 (5 bases). The germline gives CDR1 SGHTA, CDR2 FQGNSA. This CDR3 has 13 residues. With 3 bases removed from V and 5 bases from J, the gap between germline ends came to 7 bases. CDR3 loop: CASSFSGTGELFF. CDR3 bases: TGTGCCAGCAGCTTTTCAGGGACCGGGGAGCTGTTTTTT.

This chain uses TRBV28 with TRBJ1-2; D remains ambiguous. Trimming took 5 bases from V and 5 from J, leaving 15 bases between them. The CDR3 covers 14 residues. The germline V gene encodes CDR1 MDHEN and CDR2 SYDVKM. This CDR3 is CASSGPSPGYGYTF. CDR3 sequence (DNA): TGTGCCAGCAGTGGGCCCAGCCCGGGATATGGCTACACCTTC.

The V gene is TRBV5-5, the J gene TRBJ1-1; D gene unclear. Germline V gene sequence: CDR1 SGHKS, CDR2 YYEKEE (reference sequence). The CDR3 totals 13 residues. V lost 0 bases, J lost 2 bases, and 5 bases lay in between. This CDR3 reads CASSLDSNTEAFF. CDR3 in DNA: TGTGCCAGCAGCTTGGACAGCAACACTGAAGCTTTCTTT.

On this clone: Other DNA sequences in the sample encode the same CDR3. V gene TRBV5-1 combines with J gene TRBJ2-5; D gene unclear. Germline loops: CDR1 SGHRS, CDR2 YFSETQ. V lost 0 bases, J lost 5 bases, and 8 bases lay in between. The CDR3 extends over 13 amino acids. The CDR3 reads CASSLEGPETQYF. The CDR3, as DNA: TGCGCCAGCAGCTTGGAAGGGCCGGAGACCCAGTACTTC.

J is TRBJ1-5 and V is TRBV6-1, with D unresolved. The CDR3 contains 13 residues. CDR1 and CDR2 from the germline V gene are MNHNS and SASEGT. The V and J ends lost 4 bases and 2 bases respectively, with 6 bases between them. The CDR3, as DNA: TGTGCCAGCAGTGTATGGGGCAATCAGCCCCAGCATTTT. Protein sequence: CASSVWGNQPQHF.

V gene TRBV7-3 combines with J gene TRBJ2-7, with 8 bases identical to TRBD2. Germline CDR1 SGHTA, CDR2 FQGTGA. The V and J ends lost 5 bases and 2 bases, in that order; junction bases with no gene match: 5. The CDR3 sequence is 14 residues long. CDR3 amino acids: CASSPGGPPYEQYF. In nucleotides, the CDR3 is TGTGCCAGCAGCCCGGGAGGGCCCCCCTACGAGCAGTACTTC.

The rearrangement links TRBV6-5 to TRBJ2-3; no definite D call. Trimming cost V 7 bases and J 2 bases, with 13 bases left between them. There are 14 residues in the CDR3. The germline CDR1 and CDR2 sequences are MNHEY and SVGAGI. Here the CDR3 reads CASKRTGFTDTQYF. The CDR3 region has the DNA TGTGCCAGCAAGAGGACCGGATTCACAGATACGCAGTATTTT.

This chain joins TRBV11-2 and TRBJ1-2; 7 positions agree with TRBD1. This CDR3 is built from 15 residues. V gave up 0 bases and J gave up 5 bases; unmatched junction bases: 6. Germline CDR1 reads SGHAT; CDR2 reads FQNNGV. As DNA, the CDR3 is TGTGCCAGCAGCTTAGAGGGGACAGTAAGTTATGGCTACACCTTC. Its translation is CASSLEGTVSYGYTF.

V usage is TRBV25-1 and J usage is TRBJ1-2; TRBD1 might be the D (5 bases). The germline V gene encodes CDR1 MGHDK and CDR2 SYGVNS. V was shortened by 2 bases and J by 1 base, with 14 bases between the two germline ends. The CDR3 sequence is 16 residues long. The CDR3 DNA reads TGTGCCAGCAGTGAACGGGGCCGGAACCTTAACTATGGCTACACCTTC. Translation: CASSERGRNLNYGYTF.

V and J are TRBV7-7 and TRBJ2-5, with TRBD2 identical over 8 bases. CDR1 is SSHAT, CDR2 FNYEAQ, per germline (reference sequence). This CDR3 contains 14 residues. Unmatched junction bases numbered 2, after V lost 2 bases and J lost 3 bases. The CDR3 DNA reads TGTGCCAGCAGCTTAACACTAGCGGAAGAGACCCAGTACTTC. Translation: CASSLTLAEETQYF.

The V call is TRBV5-1, the J call TRBJ2-2; D call uncertain. Trimming shortened V by 2 bases and J by 1 base, and 9 bases separated the two germline ends. CDR1 SGHRS and CDR2 YFSETQ come from the germline V gene. The length of the CDR3 is 15 residues. In nucleotides, the CDR3 is TGCGCCAGCAGCTTTCGGGTAGGGAACACCGGGGAGCTGTTTTTT. Its protein product is CASSFRVGNTGELFF.

The gene calls are TRBV5-1 and TRBJ2-7; 9 nucleotides agree with TRBD2. CDR1 is SGHRS and CDR2 is YFSETQ in the germline V gene. There are 16 residues in the CDR3. V lost 4 bases, J lost 3 bases, and 11 bases stayed unmatched. This CDR3 is CASSALAGSSLYEQYF. The CDR3 DNA reads as TGCGCCAGCAGCGCCCTAGCGGGGTCCTCCCTCTACGAGCAGTACTTC.

The chain has TRBV9 and TRBJ2-7, with D hard to call. The germline V gene has CDR1 SGDLS and CDR2 YYNGEE. The CDR3 loop spans 13 amino acids. V was clipped by 4 bases and J by 3 bases, with 11 bases between them. In DNA form, the CDR3 reads TGTGCCAGCAGCCCAGTTGGAGACTACGAGCAGTACTTC. Translated: CASSPVGDYEQYF.